The entry that follows covers one T cell receptor beta chain sequence. The antigen remains unidentified. These data are taken from a study of T cells after yellow fever vaccination. The overall study: Low-cell-number fractions underwent preparation using SMART-Seq v4 Ultra Low Input.

Study observations and caveats: Contaminating bulk clonotypes could be abundant in FACS-sorted repertoires. Researchers report a weaker secondary response that nonetheless peaked faster, day 5 versus 15.

TCR cDNA, made by 5'RACE template switching, carried an added universal primer site and UMIs. MiXCR was run by TCRdb on the 5' RACE reads, yielding one entry per CDR3 protein. Of more than 300,000 distinct CDR3 sequences listed, around 10% are singletons. CDR1 is SGHTA, CDR2 FQGNSA, per germline. Trimming cost V 6 bases and J 0 bases, with 17 bases left between them. The CDR3 length is 16 residues. Here the sequenced sample was CD4+ T cells sorted from PBMCs, taken 45 days after the yellow fever booster vaccination. The clonotype was recovered from a man between 18 and 29 years old who received the YFV17D yellow fever vaccine. The rearrangement links TRBV7-2 to TRBJ1-1; D not resolved. This chain's CDR3 is CASRSSGNYVNTEAFF. In DNA form, the CDR3 reads TGTGCCAGCAGGTCTAGCGGGAATTATGTGAACACTGAAGCTTTCTTT.